These 5 T cell receptor beta chains were all obtained from the same sample, sequenced in a study of HIV-infected children after antiretroviral therapy interruption. RNA-based 3' RACE libraries used unique molecular identifiers. TCRdb passed the 3' RACE reads through MiXCR, listing each CDR3 protein once. The sample includes more than 85,000 distinct CDR3 sequences, under 8% of them seen just once. The treatment was: PENTA 11 planned treatment interruption arm or continuous ART arm. This specimen was CD45RA+ CD4+ T cells from PBMCs, pooled from several time points, taken from a donor given antiretroviral therapy, either interrupted or continuous. Subset reported: naive CD4+ CD45RA+ CD45RO- T cells. These TCRs come from a pool of human donors with HIV.

This clonotype showed up many times. J is TRBJ1-5 and V is TRBV6-1, with TRBD1 matching over 9 bases. The CDR3 contains 13 residues. The V gene end was trimmed by 5 bases and the J gene end by 6 bases; junction bases not matched to a gene: 2. CDR1 and CDR2 (germline): MNHNS, SASEGT. CDR3 nucleotide sequence: TGTGCCAGCAGTACAGGGGGCGGTCAGCCCCAGCATTTT. It specifies CASSTGGGQPQHF.

This clonotype was counted many times. The genes are TRBV19 and TRBJ2-3; D gene ambiguous. From germline, CDR1 is LNHDA and CDR2 SQIVND (reference sequence). Trimming removed 4 bases at V and 5 bases at J, with 13 bases between. This CDR3 comprises 14 residues. The DNA for the CDR3 is TGTGCCAGTAGTACCCGCCTTCGGGTAGATACGCAGTATTTT. Residues: CASSTRLRVDTQYF.

This clonotype was counted between two and nine times. The gene calls are TRBV6-6 and TRBJ2-3, with D maybe TRBD1 (5 bases). CDR3 length: 15 amino acids. V lost 7 bases and J 2 bases, leaving 16 bases between the germline ends. Germline CDR1 is MNHNY and CDR2 is SVGAGI (reference sequence). The CDR3 protein is CASTFYRQPTDTQYF. The CDR3 DNA reads as TGTGCCAGCACCTTTTACAGGCAACCCACAGATACGCAGTATTTT.

V is TRBV20-1 and J is TRBJ1-5; the D gene is possibly TRBD1 (5 bases). This CDR3 is 15 amino acids long. Trimming pared 4 bases from V and 3 bases from J, leaving 16 bases between. Germline values: CDR1 DFQATT, CDR2 SNEGSKA (reference sequence). CDR3 sequence: CSAIRGTGANQPQHF. The CDR3 coding sequence is TGCAGTGCTATCCGGGGGACCGGCGCCAATCAGCCCCAGCATTTT.

At least ten counts were recorded for this clonotype. The V and J genes are TRBV23-1 and TRBJ1-1, with 10 positions matching TRBD1. TRBV23-1 is assigned to the ORF class and has an uncertain function. The CDR3 runs 14 residues. V lost 2 bases and J lost 4; bases outside the gene matches: 1. Here the CDR3 reads CASSQGDRGTEAFF. CDR3 nucleotide sequence: TGCGCCAGCAGTCAAGGGGACAGGGGCACTGAAGCTTTCTTT.